This T cell receptor (beta chain) was observed in a study of blood T cell repertoires in COVID-19. TCRdb's copy holds only in-frame clones and misses some; the assay was immunoSEQ multiplex PCR. Among around 150,000 clones, 81% were seen once, and the ten largest hold 9.5% to 12%. With V trimmed by 5 bases and J by 3 bases, 5 bases remained unmatched. CDR1 SGHTA and CDR2 FQGNSA come from the germline V gene. The CDR3 consists of 14 residues. Details on this clone: In the same sample, other DNA sequences code for this CDR3.

What was sequenced was peripheral blood. The TCR was taken from a man aged 55 to 69 with active or convalescent COVID-19. The V call is TRBV7-2, the J call TRBJ2-7; 9 bases are shared with TRBD2. CDR3 coding DNA: TGTGCCAGCAGCAGTAGCGGGAGAAGCTACGAGCAGTACTTC. Its translation is CASSSSGRSYEQYF.